The source of this T cell receptor (beta chain) is a study of T-cell reconstitution after alpha-beta-depleted transplantation in children. CDR1 and CDR2 (germline): SEHNR, FQNEAQ (reference sequence). With 1 base removed from V and 6 bases from J, the gap between germline ends came to 12 bases. The CDR3 covers 14 residues. In the case of this clonotype: Its antigen is unidentified. A read error may be the cause here, since a much bigger clone is one base away.

TCRbeta library construction was performed incorporating unique molecular identifiers. TCRdb re-analysed the PCR reads in MiXCR, keeping a single row per CDR3 protein. This repertoire shows approximately 150,000 distinct CDR3 sequences, 7.5% to 9% found once; its top ten account for 15% to 20%. Findings of the study overall: Alpha-beta T cells about two months after transplant reportedly derived from several hundred expanded graft clones. At day 60, the high TCRbeta diversity found in some patients originated from recipient T cells and thymic progenitors that had survived. From newly produced T cells came most of the T-cell counts and diversity one year after transplant.

Sequenced material: PBMCs, mostly from graft donor cells, taken 180 days after TCRalphabeta/CD19-depleted stem cell transplant. The chain recombines TRBV7-9 with TRBJ1-1; unclear D gene. This TCR was recovered from a female patient aged 2-10 years who had a stem cell transplant for congenital amegakaryocytic thrombocytopenia, so the T cells may come from the graft donor. The CDR3, as DNA: TGTGCCAGCAGCTTAGGGAAGGTCCCGGCTGAAGCTTTCTTT. Encoded protein: CASSLGKVPAEAFF.